This T cell receptor beta chain was captured in a study of vaccination effects on CD4 cells after COVID-19. Using immunoSEQ multiplex PCR, the repertoire was profiled, and TCRdb retains in-frame clones only, with some absent. The data show tens of thousands of clones, just under 75% seen once. ViraFEST assay sequencing came after antigen-specific CD4+ T cells were expanded with viral peptide pools. Culturing for roughly 9 days preceded CD4+ T cell isolation. As their vaccination, participants received two doses of either BNT162b2 or mRNA-1273. To note about this clone: Its antigen remains unidentified.

CDR1 is SEHNR and CDR2 is FQNEAQ in the germline V gene (reference sequence). V shed 5 bases and J shed 1 base, with 20 bases lying between them. CDR3 length equals 17 residues. This clonotype was obtained from a human donor who received a COVID-19 vaccine. This material consisted of CD4+ T cells from PBMCs cultured with HCoV-229E spike peptides, taken after COVID-19 vaccination. This chain links TRBV7-9 with TRBJ1-2, with TRBD1 as a possible D gene (5 bases). The chain's CDR3 is CASSTRDGGHFNYGYTF. DNA for the CDR3: TGTGCCAGCAGCACCCGGGACGGAGGTCATTTTAACTATGGCTACACCTTC.